A selection of T cell receptor beta chains follows, all from one sample in a study of T-cell reconstitution after alpha-beta-depleted transplantation in children. TCRdb analysed the PCR reads with MiXCR anew, one entry per CDR3 protein. The sample records 400,000 to 500,000 distinct CDR3 sequences, around 9.9% being singletons. The sequences come from PBMCs from the stem cell graft donor, collected from the stem cell graft. The receptor source for this set is a human donor who donated a stem cell graft to a child with acute myeloid leukemia. CDR3s include the opening cysteine and the closing phenylalanine or tryptophan. D genes are given only for firm matches. The size field is filled for only some rows; it gives once, few, many or a size class.

clone_size	v_call	j_call	d_call	cdr3_nt	cdr3_aa
.	TRBV20-1	TRBJ1-1	.	TGCAGTGTTCCGGACAGTGTGAACACTGAAGCTTTCTTT	CSVPDSVNTEAFF
few	TRBV2	TRBJ1-2	.	TGTGCCAGCAGGGCGGACACTGGGCATGGCTACACCTTC	CASRADTGHGYTF
few	TRBV29-1	TRBJ2-7	.	TGCAGCGCCCTGGGCGCCCTCCTGAGGGAGCAGTACTTC	CSALGALLREQYF
few	TRBV20-1	TRBJ1-4	.	TGCAGTGCTAGCTCCGGGGCCGTTAATGAAAAACTGTTTTTT	CSASSGAVNEKLFF
few	TRBV7-9	TRBJ1-1	.	TGTGCCAGCAGCTCTGAGGACATAATGAGCACTGAAGCTTTCTTT	CASSSEDIMSTEAFF
.	TRBV7-8	TRBJ2-2	.	TGTGCCAGCAGCCAGAAACGAGGACTGGCGAACACCGGGGAGCTGTTTTTT	CASSQKRGLANTGELFF
.	TRBV20-1	TRBJ2-2	.	TGCAGTGCTAGAGCTACCGGCACCGGGGAGCTGTTTTTT	CSARATGTGELFF
.	TRBV7-2	TRBJ1-2	.	TGTGCCAGCGGAGGGACTACCTGGAATGGCTACACCTTC	CASGGTTWNGYTF
.	TRBV6-1	TRBJ2-7	TRBD1	TGTGCCAGCAGAACAGGGGGTCGTGCCTACGAGCAGTACTTC	CASRTGGRAYEQYF
once	TRBV3-1	TRBJ2-5	.	TGTGCCTGCTGCCGTACTGGGTTTGCCCAAGAGACCCAGTACTTC	CACCRTGFAQETQYF
few	TRBV29-1	TRBJ2-3	TRBD1	TGCAGCGTCCAGAGGACAGGGGTAGATACGCAGTATTTT	CSVQRTGVDTQYF
.	TRBV9	TRBJ1-6	.	TGTGCCAGCATTACCCGGACAGAATCTAATTCACCCCTCCACTTT	CASITRTESNSPLHF
many	TRBV7-3	TRBJ2-3	TRBD2	TGTGCCAGCAGCTTAGAAGGGAGGGCCGGTATAGATACGCAGTATTTT	CASSLEGRAGIDTQYF
many	TRBV7-2	TRBJ2-1	.	TGTGCCAGCAGGTTGTCGGGCCACAATGAGCAGTTCTTC	CASRLSGHNEQFF
many	TRBV3-1	TRBJ1-1	.	TGTGCCAGCAGCAAGGGTGTCACTGAAGCTTTCTTT	CASSKGVTEAFF
.	TRBV7-9	TRBJ2-1	TRBD2	TGTGCCAGCACCGGGACTAGCGGGGCCAATGAGCAGTTCTTC	CASTGTSGANEQFF
.	TRBV5-1	TRBJ2-3	.	TGCGCCAGCGCGAATAGGACAGATACGCAGTATTTT	CASANRTDTQYF
few	TRBV6-1	TRBJ2-7	TRBD1	TGTGCCAGCAGTGAAGCGGGGACAGGGGGCGTTTACGAGCAGTACTTC	CASSEAGTGGVYEQYF
few	TRBV5-1	TRBJ2-2	TRBD2	TGCGCCAGCAGCTTTGCGGGGGGCGCGGACACCGGGGAGCTGTTTTTT	CASSFAGGADTGELFF
many	TRBV5-1	TRBJ2-4	.	TGCGCCAGCAGCCCTCAAGGAGGGGACAAAAACATTCAGTACTTC	CASSPQGGDKNIQYF
few	TRBV29-1	TRBJ2-7	TRBD2	TGCAGCGTTGAGGCTAGCGGGGACTCCTACGAGCAGTACTTC	CSVEASGDSYEQYF
few	TRBV29-1	TRBJ1-5	TRBD1	TGCAGCGTTGAAGTCCGTGGGGACAGGTCATTCAGGCAGCCCCAGCATTTT	CSVEVRGDRSFRQPQHF
.	TRBV6-5	TRBJ1-4	.	TGTGCCAGCAGTTACGGGTTTATGGAAAAACTGTTTTTT	CASSYGFMEKLFF
few	TRBV7-8	TRBJ2-3	TRBD2	TGTGCCAGCAGCTTAGATGCGGGAGTTAGATCGGATACGCAGTATTTT	CASSLDAGVRSDTQYF
.	TRBV10-3	TRBJ2-3	.	TGTGCCATCAGTGCCGGAGGAGATACGCAGTATTTT	CAISAGGDTQYF
few	TRBV5-1	TRBJ1-2	.	TGCGCCAGCAGCATCGGAGTAAACTATGGCTACACCTTC	CASSIGVNYGYTF
few	TRBV5-6	TRBJ2-4	.	TGTGCCAGCAGCTTACTGAGTGGAAACATTCAGTACTTC	CASSLLSGNIQYF
few	TRBV5-1	TRBJ1-2	.	TGCGCCAGCAGCTTGGATCACGGAAGACCCTATGGCTACACCTTC	CASSLDHGRPYGYTF
.	TRBV5-1	TRBJ2-5	.	TGCGCCAGCAGCGCAAAATTAGGGATGGAGACCCAGTACTTC	CASSAKLGMETQYF
few	TRBV27	TRBJ2-7	.	TGTGCCAGCAGTTCTCCCCAGCGCGACTACGAGCAGTACTTC	CASSSPQRDYEQYF